The present TCR beta chain was sequenced within a study of CD8 T cells in ankylosing spondylitis. Notes on the study in general: CD8+ disease-linked clones were present at relatively low frequencies in blood.

With 3 bases removed from V and 8 bases from J, the gap between germline ends came to 4 bases. The CDR3 runs to 10 residues. Quantitative 5'-RACE with molecular barcodes generated TCR beta libraries. TCRdb re-derived calls from the 5' RACE reads in MiXCR, one entry per CDR3 protein. Of 340,000 or so distinct CDR3 sequences in the sample, roughly 14% are singletons; the top ten hold roughly 1.1%. There are many counts of this clonotype. What it binds is unknown. The chain joins TRBV12-3 or TRBV12-4 to TRBJ1-2; no clear D gene. Sequenced input: blood, either unsorted or a sorted T cell fraction (not recorded which). The clonotype originates from a male donor with ankylosing spondylitis or in good health (not recorded which). In DNA form, the CDR3 reads TGTGCCAGCAGTTTTCAGGGCTACACCTTC. It is translated as CASSFQGYTF.